The present T cell receptor beta chain was sequenced within a study of early T cells in non-severe SARS-CoV-2 infection. Overall study: Sequenced material consisted of bulk RNA (from unsorted whole blood), and chains were unpaired. General study points: VDJdb-based annotation leaned toward anti-spike CD8 responses and missed private and CD4 specificities.

This clonotype was seen many times. Its antigen is as yet unknown. Individual cDNA molecules received unique molecular identifiers. TCRdb reanalysed the 5' RACE reads using MiXCR and keeps one entry per CDR3 protein. The sample has some 40,000 distinct CDR3 sequences, about 5% seen once; the top ten hold roughly 17%. Input material: whole blood. This receptor was identified in an adult who was a healthcare worker with PCR-confirmed SARS-CoV-2 infection or an uninfected control (not recorded which).

This chain's CDR3 is CASSAGRSSGNTIYF. CDR3 bases: TGTGCCAGCAGCGCTGGGAGGAGCTCTGGAAACACCATATATTTT. The rearrangement links TRBV11-2 to TRBJ1-3; D remains ambiguous. The CDR3 is 15 amino acids. Deletions cut 5 bases from V and 0 bases from J, with 11 bases between. Germline V gene lookup returns CDR1 SGHAT and CDR2 FQNNGV. The full variable domain, completed using reference TRBV11-2 and TRBJ1-3, is EAGVAQSPRYKIIEKRQSVAFWCNPISGHATLYWYQQILGQGPKLLIQFQNNGVVDDSQLPKDRFSAERLKGVDSTLKIQPAKLEDSAVYLCASSAGRSSGNTIYFGEGSWLTVV.